The T cell receptor beta chain under discussion was sequenced for a study of blood T cell repertoires in COVID-19. At the level of the study: The United States, Italy and Spain were the sources of the acute and convalescent COVID-19 samples. The cDNA or gDNA used as material had been derived from T cells, B-cell-depleted T cells, or PBMCs.

This clone is a singleton in its sample. Trimming stripped 3 bases from V and 2 bases from J, with 10 bases between. The CDR3 runs to 14 residues. The germline V gene has CDR1 KGHSH and CDR2 LQKENI. Sequencing was performed with immunoSEQ multiplex PCR; in TCRdb, only in-frame clones are kept and a portion is missing. The sample has 100,000 to 150,000 clones, about 82% seen once. This chain uses TRBV18 with TRBJ2-5; D is undetermined. Sequencing was carried out using peripheral blood. This clonotype was obtained from a human donor in a cohort sampled during active COVID-19. The CDR3 is CASSPPGRQETQYF. The CDR3 DNA is TGTGCCAGCTCACCTCCAGGCCGGCAAGAGACCCAGTACTTC.